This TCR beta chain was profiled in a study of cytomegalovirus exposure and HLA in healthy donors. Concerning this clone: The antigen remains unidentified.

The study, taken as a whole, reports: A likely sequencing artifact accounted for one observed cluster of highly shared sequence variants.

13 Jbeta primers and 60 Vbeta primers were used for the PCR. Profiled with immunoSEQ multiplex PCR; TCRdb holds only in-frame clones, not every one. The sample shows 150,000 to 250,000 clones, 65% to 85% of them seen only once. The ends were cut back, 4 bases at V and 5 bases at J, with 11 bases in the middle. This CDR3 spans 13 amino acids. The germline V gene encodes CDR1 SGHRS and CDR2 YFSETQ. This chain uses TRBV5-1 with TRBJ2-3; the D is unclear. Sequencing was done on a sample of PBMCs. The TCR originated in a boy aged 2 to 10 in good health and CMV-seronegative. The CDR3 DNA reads TGCGCCAGCAGCGTGGCGGTCGGAGATACGCAGTATTTT. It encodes CASSVAVGDTQYF.